A single sample is the source of the 10 T cell receptor beta chains below, sequenced in a study of blood T cell repertoires in COVID-19. The protocol was immunoSEQ multiplex PCR, while the TCRdb copy is restricted to in-frame clones and leaves out a portion. The repertoire holds about 140,000 clones, 76% seen once, with approximately 4.5% in the top ten. Sequencing used peripheral blood. Receptors originate from a woman at least 80 years old with active or convalescent COVID-19.

The DNA for the CDR3 is TGCGCCAGCACCACCGGACAACCCACTGAAGCTTTCTTT. Protein: CASTTGQPTEAFF. This sequence joins TRBV10-2 and TRBJ1-1; perhaps TRBD1 as D (5 bases). Germline CDR1 is WSHSY and CDR2 is SAAADI. V was pared by 7 bases and J by 4 bases, with 13 bases between. This CDR3 is built from 13 residues.

This chain joins TRBV5-8 and TRBJ2-2, with 9 bases aligning to TRBD2. Germline assignment: CDR1 SGHTS and CDR2 YDEGEE. V lost 0 bases to trimming and J lost 6 bases; unmatched junction nucleotides: 9. CDR3 length: 17 amino acids. The CDR3 here is CASSLARLAGLAGELFF. The CDR3 bases are TGTGCCAGCAGCTTGGCCCGTCTAGCGGGGCTGGCCGGGGAGCTGTTTTTT.

The chain carries TRBV19 and TRBJ1-2; D gene unclear. V lost 7 bases and J lost 8, with 17 bases in between. The CDR3 is made up of 13 amino acids. In germline, CDR1 is LNHDA, CDR2 SQIVND (reference sequence). Here the CDR3 DNA reads TGTGCCAGTACCCCCTCGGGGTCGGGGGGCTACACCTTC. It translates to CASTPSGSGGYTF.

This chain uses TRBV30 with TRBJ1-1; D remains ambiguous. From germline, CDR1 is GTSNPN and CDR2 SVGIG (reference sequence). V was trimmed by 3 bases and J by 5 bases, leaving 13 bases between them. The CDR3 consists of 13 residues. As DNA, the CDR3 is TGTGCCTGGAGCGCAGGATCATGGACTGAAGCTTTCTTT. Amino acid sequence: CAWSAGSWTEAFF.

This sequence joins TRBV19 and TRBJ1-1; no clear D. V lost 3 bases to trimming and J lost 1 base, with 9 bases between them. Germline assignment: CDR1 LNHDA and CDR2 SQIVND (reference sequence). The CDR3 consists of 14 residues. CDR3 coding DNA: TGTGCCAGTAGTATTTCGGTAGCGAACACTGAAGCTTTCTTT. Encoded protein: CASSISVANTEAFF.

This clone was recorded many times. This chain links TRBV2 with TRBJ1-1; D is possibly TRBD1 (6 bases). Trimming stripped 11 bases from V and 0 bases from J, with 13 bases between. Germline values: CDR1 SNHLY, CDR2 FYNNEI. The CDR3 length is 13 residues. The CDR3 loop is CAGRGGLNTEAFF. CDR3 sequence (DNA): TGTGCCGGCCGGGGGGGGCTGAACACTGAAGCTTTCTTT.

This clone was seen just once. The V gene is TRBV30, the J gene TRBJ2-3, with 9 bases fitting TRBD2. Germline assignment: CDR1 GTSNPN and CDR2 SVGIG (reference sequence). CDR3 size: 13 residues. Losses at the gene ends were 7 bases for V and 7 bases for J; bases not matched to a gene: 9. In DNA form, the CDR3 reads TGTGCCTTAAGCGGGGGGCTAGCCTATACGCAGTATTTT. This sequence encodes CALSGGLAYTQYF.

The rearrangement links TRBV4-1 to TRBJ2-1; TRBD2 agrees at 7 bases. Trimming removed 3 bases from V and 5 bases from J; junction bases left unmatched: 13. CDR1 MGHRA and CDR2 YSYEKL come from the germline V gene. This CDR3 spans 17 amino acids. The CDR3 DNA reads as TGCGCCAGCAGCCAGGGCCCCGGGCTAGCGGTCAACAATGAGCAGTTCTTC. Translation: CASSQGPGLAVNNEQFF.

In this sample, this clone turned up once. This chain links TRBV12-3 or TRBV12-4 with TRBJ2-3, with D possibly being TRBD1 (5 bases). The V gene lost 3 bases and the J gene lost 9 bases, with 13 bases spanning the gap. The length of the CDR3 is 13 residues. The CDR3 sequence: CASSFAGIGTQYF. The DNA for the CDR3 is TGTGCCAGCAGTTTCGCAGGGATTGGGACGCAGTATTTT.

The chain uses TRBV5-4 and TRBJ1-2; 7 bases map to TRBD1. The CDR3 loop spans 13 amino acids. Germline V lookup: CDR1 SGHNT, CDR2 YYREEE (reference sequence). J lost 8 bases, V lost 0 bases, and 4 bases had no gene match. As DNA, the CDR3 is TGTGCCAGCAGCTTGGAACAGGGGAAGGGCTACACCTTC. Residues: CASSLEQGKGYTF.